These 30 T cell receptor beta chains share one sample of origin, sequenced in a study of blood T cells in healthy people across ages. Next came a second PCR, run for roughly 7 to 12 cycles, which used a sample-barcoded 5' primer along with a J-beta primer mix. Using its own MiXCR run on the 5' RACE reads, TCRdb lists one record per CDR3 protein. The sample includes approximately 580,000 distinct CDR3 sequences, 24% seen only once; the top ten take around 10%. These data were likewise used in another study, on T cells of mothers and their children.

Sequencing was done on a sample of blood. These receptors came from a boy younger than 18 in good health.

This clonotype was observed a few times. CDR3 region: CSASVTGGRRGMTEAFF. CDR3 coding DNA: TGCAGTGCTAGCGTGACAGGGGGCCGTAGGGGGATGACTGAAGCTTTCTTT. V gene TRBV20-1 combines with J gene TRBJ1-1; 10 bases agree with TRBD1. The CDR3 is 17 residues long. Germline assignment: CDR1 DFQATT and CDR2 SNEGSKA (reference sequence). The V segment lost 3 bases and the J segment 5 bases; nucleotides outside the gene matches: 15.

The chain has TRBV6-1 and TRBJ2-2; TRBD1 aligns across 8 bases. V lost 6 bases, J lost 0 bases, and 3 bases stayed unmatched. The CDR3 covers 15 residues. Germline lookup yields CDR1 MNHNS and CDR2 SASEGT. DNA of the CDR3: TGTGCCAGCAGCCGGGGACAGGCGAACACCGGGGAGCTGTTTTTT. Protein product: CASSRGQANTGELFF.

This clonotype turned up a few times. The rearrangement links TRBV20-1 to TRBJ1-2; 7 bases map to TRBD1. The trim removed 4 bases at V and 6 bases at J, leaving 8 bases unmatched. Germline V gene sequence: CDR1 DFQATT, CDR2 SNEGSKA (reference sequence). This CDR3 spans 13 amino acids. CDR3 DNA: TGCAGTGCTAAAGGACAGGCCAGGGATGGCTACACCTTC. Its translation: CSAKGQARDGYTF.

This clonotype has more than one count but fewer than ten. The J gene is TRBJ1-2, the V gene TRBV7-9; D is unresolved. From germline, CDR1 is SEHNR and CDR2 FQNEAQ (reference sequence). This CDR3 comprises 13 residues. V lost 3 bases and J lost 6, with 11 bases in between. The chain's CDR3 is CASSFSDGHGYTF. CDR3 nucleotide sequence: TGTGCCAGCAGCTTTAGCGACGGCCATGGCTACACCTTC.

This clonotype was seen more than once but under ten times. J is TRBJ2-7 and V is TRBV20-1, with 7 bases fitting TRBD2. This CDR3 has 14 residues. The germline V gene encodes CDR1 DFQATT and CDR2 SNEGSKA (reference sequence). V was clipped by 2 bases and J by 5 bases; unmatched bases: 9. This CDR3 is CSARLAAAADEQYF. Written as DNA, the CDR3 is TGCAGTGCTAGACTAGCGGCCGCGGCGGACGAGCAGTACTTC.

In its sample, this clonotype was seen a few times. The rearrangement uses TRBV4-2 and TRBJ2-5; weak D call: TRBD2 (5 bases). The DNA matches TRBJ2-1 better at its end, which makes the J call doubtful. CDR3 length: 15 residues. The germline V gene has CDR1 LGHNA and CDR2 YNFKEQ. The CDR3 sequence is CASSPQDGSGHEQFF. The CDR3 DNA reads TGTGCCAGCAGCCCCCAAGATGGGAGCGGCCATGAGCAGTTCTTC.

The rearrangement uses TRBV7-9 and TRBJ2-5, with 7 bases identical to TRBD2. The J call is uncertain, as TRBJ2-1 better fits the DNA end. This CDR3 is built from 15 residues. Per the germline V gene, CDR1 is SEHNR and CDR2 is FQNEAQ (reference sequence). The CDR3 DNA follows: TGTGCCAGCTGGGGGGGAATAGCGGCGTACAATGAGCAGTTCTTC. Its protein product is CASWGGIAAYNEQFF.

This clonotype was seen a few times. This chain links TRBV20-1 with TRBJ2-5, with D maybe TRBD2 (6 bases). TRBJ2-7 matches the DNA end more closely, so the J call is doubtful. Germline V gene lookup returns CDR1 DFQATT and CDR2 SNEGSKA (reference sequence). CDR3 length: 16 residues. This CDR3 reads CSAKIPSGPSPYEQYF. As DNA, the CDR3 is TGCAGTGCTAAGATTCCCAGCGGGCCCTCCCCCTACGAGCAGTACTTC.

A few counts support this clonotype. CDR3 sequence: CASSILAGPSEQYF. In nucleotides, the CDR3 is TGTGCCAGCAGCATCTTAGCGGGCCCGTCCGAGCAGTACTTC. V gene TRBV7-9 combines with J gene TRBJ2-7; 7 nucleotides agree with TRBD2. The trim removed 5 bases at V and 6 bases at J, leaving 10 bases unmatched. Looked up from germline, CDR1 is SEHNR and CDR2 is FQNEAQ (reference sequence). The CDR3 consists of 14 residues.

The V call is TRBV5-1, the J call TRBJ2-5; 9 bases fit TRBD2. Germline V gives CDR1 SGHRS, CDR2 YFSETQ. With V trimmed by 4 bases and J by 3 bases, 4 bases remained unmatched. The length of the CDR3 is 14 residues. The CDR3 DNA follows: TGCGCCAGCAGCACGGTAGCGGGAGAAGAGACCCAGTACTTC. Translation: CASSTVAGEETQYF.

There are a few counts of this clonotype. The chain has TRBV7-8 and TRBJ2-3; TRBD2 matches at 8 bases. The germline CDR1 and CDR2 sequences are SGHVS and FQNEAQ. V was pared by 5 bases and J by 6 bases, with 16 bases of the junction left unmatched. The CDR3 covers 17 residues. The CDR3 nucleotides are TGTGCCAGCAGCCGACGACTAGACGAGCGGGGGACTGATACGCAGTATTTT. Protein sequence: CASSRRLDERGTDTQYF.

The sample holds a few counts of this clonotype. The chain employs TRBV27 and TRBJ1-4, with no clear D. The CDR3 contains 12 residues. V was trimmed by 5 bases and J by 8 bases, leaving 9 bases between them. CDR1 is MNHEY and CDR2 is SMNVEV in the germline V gene (reference sequence). The CDR3 protein is CASSPSGEKLFF. CDR3 coding DNA: TGTGCCAGCAGTCCCTCGGGGGAAAAACTGTTTTTT.

V usage is TRBV7-9 and J usage is TRBJ1-1; TRBD1 might be the D (6 bases). Germline-derived CDR1 and CDR2 are SEHNR and FQNEAQ (reference sequence). This CDR3 comprises 16 residues. Trimming left V 1 base short and J 4 bases short, with 16 bases between. CDR3 coding DNA: TGTGCCAGCAGCTTAGGGAGGGGTCAGGGGAGCACTGAAGCTTTCTTT. It translates to CASSLGRGQGSTEAFF.

The V call is TRBV4-2, the J call TRBJ2-1, with TRBD2 matching 8 bases. Germline trimming cut 3 bases from V and 4 bases from J; bases unmatched to any gene: 8. Germline assignment: CDR1 LGHNA and CDR2 YNFKEQ. This CDR3 has 16 residues. The CDR3 region is CASSQDQRESYNEQFF. The CDR3, as DNA: TGTGCCAGCAGCCAGGACCAGCGGGAGAGTTACAATGAGCAGTTCTTC.

This chain links TRBV29-1 with TRBJ2-7; the D gene is possibly TRBD2 (7 bases). The J call is uncertain, as TRBJ2-1 better fits the DNA end. From germline, CDR1 is SQVTM and CDR2 ANQGSEA. The CDR3 runs to 12 residues. For the CDR3, the DNA is TGCAGCGTTGAGGGCGGGGGCGCCGAGCAGTTCTTC. Translating it yields CSVEGGGAEQFF.

The table lists this clonotype with many counts. The chain carries TRBV14 and TRBJ2-1; D gene ambiguous. The V end lost 0 bases, the J end lost 2 bases, and 11 bases lay between the germline ends. Germline loops: CDR1 SGHDN, CDR2 FVKESK. The CDR3 contains 16 residues. Written as DNA, the CDR3 is TGTGCCAGCAGCCAAGAGCGCCTGATAACCTACAATGAGCAGTTCTTC. Translating gives CASSQERLITYNEQFF.

Only a few counts were recorded for this clonotype. The chain couples TRBV29-1 to TRBJ1-5; maybe TRBD1 (6 bases). With 6 bases removed from V and 16 bases from J, the gap between germline ends came to 19 bases. The CDR3 consists of 11 residues. CDR1 is SQVTM, CDR2 ANQGSEA, per germline. DNA of the CDR3: TGCAGCGTCTCAGGGCTACAGGGCGAACATTTT. Translated, it gives CSVSGLQGEHF. The complete variable domain, with remaining parts taken from reference TRBV29-1 and TRBJ1-5, reads SAVISQKPSRDICQRGTSLTIQCQVDSQVTMMFWYRQQPGQSLTLIATANQGSEATYESGFVIDKFPISRPNLTFSTLTVSNMSPEDSSIYLCSVSGLQGEHFGDGTRLSIL.

The table lists this clonotype with many counts. The V gene is TRBV20-1, the J gene TRBJ2-5, with 10 bases matching TRBD2. The CDR3 is made up of 14 amino acids. The V gene end was trimmed by 1 base and the J gene end by 1 base; junction bases not matched to a gene: 0. CDR1 is DFQATT, CDR2 SNEGSKA, per germline (reference sequence). The CDR3 loop reads CSARGTSGQETQYF. CDR3 nucleotides: TGCAGTGCTAGAGGGACTAGCGGCCAAGAGACCCAGTACTTC.

This sequence joins TRBV7-2 and TRBJ1-2, with a possible D match to TRBD1 (5 bases). The V gene lost 5 bases and the J gene lost 2 bases, with 12 bases spanning the gap. Germline values: CDR1 SGHTA, CDR2 FQGNSA. The CDR3 is 14 residues long. CDR3 nucleotide sequence: TGTGCCAGCAGCGCGACGGACACAAACTATGGCTACACCTTC. Translation gives CASSATDTNYGYTF.

The CDR3 coding sequence is TGTGCCAGCTCACCAGGGGCAGTGGAAAAGACCCAGTACTTC. Translating gives CASSPGAVEKTQYF. V usage is TRBV18 and J usage is TRBJ2-5; D perhaps matches TRBD1 (5 bases). In germline, CDR1 is KGHSH, CDR2 LQKENI. The V end was cut by 2 bases, the J end by 6 bases, with 13 bases between. The CDR3 is 14 amino acids.

This rearrangement joins TRBV21-1 to TRBJ2-5. TRBV21-1 is reported as a pseudogene. The CDR3 runs 15 residues. The CDR3 here is CASSKQGRGVETQYF. CDR3 DNA sequence: TGTGCCAGCAGCAAGCAAGGCCGCGGAGTGGAGACCCAGTACTTC.

On this clonotype itself: A read error may account for a junction end that differs from germline. The chain has TRBV24-1 and TRBJ2-3; D gene uncertain. Germline CDR1 is KGHDR and CDR2 is SFDVKD. The CDR3 spans 15 residues. CDR3 amino acids: CATSDREARTDTKYF. The DNA of the CDR3 is TGTGCCACCAGTGATCGAGAAGCGCGCACAGATACGAAGTATTTT.

This clonotype was observed many times. The J gene is TRBJ1-1, the V gene TRBV19, with D perhaps matching TRBD1 (5 bases). CDR3 length: 15 residues. Per germline, CDR1 LNHDA and CDR2 SQIVND (reference sequence). Trimming shortened V by 4 bases and J by 1 base, and 13 bases separated the two germline ends. The DNA for the CDR3 is TGTGCCAGTAGTACCCGGGACGGACCGAACACTGAAGCTTTCTTT. This gives the protein CASSTRDGPNTEAFF.

The table lists this clonotype with a few counts. J is TRBJ2-1 and V is TRBV4-3; D not certain. V dropped 2 bases and J dropped 7 bases, with 12 bases sitting between them. Germline CDR1 is LGHNA and CDR2 is YSLEER. This CDR3 is built from 14 residues. CDR3 coding DNA: TGCGCCAGCAGCCAAAGTGGGCGTTTGAATGAGCAGTTCTTC. It codes for CASSQSGRLNEQFF.

The CDR3: CASSQADRDNEKLFF. CDR3 coding DNA: TGTGCCAGCAGCCAAGCTGACAGGGACAATGAAAAACTGTTTTTT. The V gene is TRBV4-2, the J gene TRBJ1-4, with TRBD1 matching over 7 bases. The CDR3 is 15 amino acids. Germline lookup yields CDR1 LGHNA and CDR2 YNFKEQ. After removal of 1 base from V and 5 bases from J, the junction contained 4 bases not matched to a gene.

This chain connects TRBV9 to TRBJ1-2, with D possibly being TRBD1 (5 bases). The CDR3 sequence is 14 residues long. Germline loops: CDR1 SGDLS, CDR2 YYNGEE. V was shortened by 0 bases and J by 8 bases, with 14 bases between the two germline ends. Written as DNA, the CDR3 is TGTGCCAGCAGCGTAGGGGTGGGGCGTACCGGCTACACCTTC. This gives the protein CASSVGVGRTGYTF.

There are a few counts of this clonotype. The V call is TRBV2, the J call TRBJ2-7; D is perhaps TRBD1 or TRBD2 (5 bases each). Germline V CDR1 and CDR2: SNHLY, FYNNEI. Trimming took off 7 bases at V and 3 bases at J, with 7 bases between the two ends. The CDR3 covers 11 residues. The CDR3 loop reads CASKGSYEQYF. The CDR3 DNA sequence: TGTGCCAGCAAGGGGAGCTACGAGCAGTACTTC.

This clonotype was observed a handful of times. At one end, the junction sequence differs from germline, possibly due to a read error. The chain uses TRBV19 and TRBJ2-1, with D perhaps matching TRBD1 or TRBD2 (5 bases each). Germline V gene sequence: CDR1 LNHDA, CDR2 SQIVND (reference sequence). CDR3 size: 15 residues. Here the CDR3 reads CASSMRSGTVIHEDF. The CDR3 coding sequence is TGTGCCAGTAGTATGCGATCAGGGACCGTAATACACGAGGACTTC.

The rearrangement joins TRBV9 to TRBJ1-1, with 10 bases that match TRBD1. This CDR3 is 14 amino acids long. The V segment lost 3 bases and the J segment 8 bases; nucleotides outside the gene matches: 7. CDR1 is SGDLS and CDR2 is YYNGEE in the germline V gene. This CDR3 is CASSETGGAREAFF. Here the CDR3 DNA reads TGTGCCAGCAGCGAGACAGGGGGCGCACGGGAAGCTTTCTTT.

This clonotype was observed a handful of times. This chain connects TRBV18 to TRBJ2-5; TRBD2 matches at 8 bases. The J call may be mistaken, given a closer DNA end match to TRBJ2-1. The CDR3 extends over 15 amino acids. The V gene's germline CDR1 is KGHSH and CDR2 LQKENI. In DNA, the CDR3 is TGTGCCAGCTCACCACCCAGCGGGAGAGGTGATGAGCAGTTCTTC. Its protein is CASSPPSGRGDEQFF.